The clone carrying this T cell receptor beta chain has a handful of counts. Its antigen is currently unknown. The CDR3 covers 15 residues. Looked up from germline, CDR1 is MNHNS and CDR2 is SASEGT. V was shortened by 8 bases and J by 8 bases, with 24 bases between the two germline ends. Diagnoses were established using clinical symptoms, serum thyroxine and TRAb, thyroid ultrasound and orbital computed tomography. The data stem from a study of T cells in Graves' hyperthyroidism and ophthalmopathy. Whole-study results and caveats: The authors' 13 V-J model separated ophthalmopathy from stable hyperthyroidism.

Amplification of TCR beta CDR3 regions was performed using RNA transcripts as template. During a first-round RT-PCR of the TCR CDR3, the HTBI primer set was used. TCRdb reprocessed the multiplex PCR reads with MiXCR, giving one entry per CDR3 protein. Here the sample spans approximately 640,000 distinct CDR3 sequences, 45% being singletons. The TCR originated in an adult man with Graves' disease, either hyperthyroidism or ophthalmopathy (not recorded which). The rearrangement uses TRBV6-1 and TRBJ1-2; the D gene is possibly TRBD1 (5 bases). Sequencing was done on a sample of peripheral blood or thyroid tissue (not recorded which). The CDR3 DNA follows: TGTGCCAGCGGCAGGGCCCTACCTTCGTTGGGGGGCTACACCTTC. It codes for CASGRALPSLGGYTF.